Reported below is one T cell receptor (beta chain). Antigen specificity is unknown. The sample originates from a study of CD8+ T cells in alopecia areata. Overall study: Treated patients were dosed with oral tofacitinib, taking 5 to 10 mg twice daily. Percent affected scalp area, the SALT score, rated treated patients' severity.

Notes on the study in general: In scalp and blood, many expanded lesional clones persisted during tofacitinib.

Germline loops: CDR1 SNHLY, CDR2 FYNNEI. The V end lost 6 bases, the J end lost 2 bases, and 13 bases lay between the germline ends. CDR3 length equals 15 residues. Extracted RNA was reverse transcribed into cDNA, the sequencing template. Here immunoSEQ multiplex PCR was the method, and the copy in TCRdb shows in-frame clones only, minus some. The repertoire holds approximately 210,000 clones, with approximately 72% as singletons. Treatment specified: oral pan-JAK inhibitor, 5-10 mg twice daily. Peripheral blood and lesional scalp punch biopsies came from alopecia areata patients. The specimen comprised CD4+ T cells sorted from blood, sampled around week 44, from a patient treated with tofacitinib. This TCR derives from a human donor with alopecia areata. This chain links TRBV2 with TRBJ1-4; no clear D gene. The CDR3 here is CASSLFEATNEKLFF. CDR3 in DNA: TGTGCCAGCAGCCTTTTCGAAGCCACTAATGAAAAACTGTTTTTT.